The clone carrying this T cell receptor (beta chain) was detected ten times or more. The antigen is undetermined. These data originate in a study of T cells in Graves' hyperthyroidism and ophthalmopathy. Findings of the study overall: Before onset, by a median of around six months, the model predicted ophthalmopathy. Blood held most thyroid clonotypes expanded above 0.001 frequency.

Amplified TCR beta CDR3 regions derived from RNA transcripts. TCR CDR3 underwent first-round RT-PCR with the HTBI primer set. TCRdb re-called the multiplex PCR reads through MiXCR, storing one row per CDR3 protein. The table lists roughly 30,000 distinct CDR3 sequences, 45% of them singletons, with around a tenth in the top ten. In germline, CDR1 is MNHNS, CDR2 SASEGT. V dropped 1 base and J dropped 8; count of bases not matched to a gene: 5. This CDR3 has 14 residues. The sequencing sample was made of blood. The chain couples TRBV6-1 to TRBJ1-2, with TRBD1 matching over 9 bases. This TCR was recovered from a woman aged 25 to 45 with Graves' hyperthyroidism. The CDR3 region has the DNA TGTGCCAGCAGTGAAGGGAGGACAGGGGTCGGCTACACCTTC. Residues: CASSEGRTGVGYTF.